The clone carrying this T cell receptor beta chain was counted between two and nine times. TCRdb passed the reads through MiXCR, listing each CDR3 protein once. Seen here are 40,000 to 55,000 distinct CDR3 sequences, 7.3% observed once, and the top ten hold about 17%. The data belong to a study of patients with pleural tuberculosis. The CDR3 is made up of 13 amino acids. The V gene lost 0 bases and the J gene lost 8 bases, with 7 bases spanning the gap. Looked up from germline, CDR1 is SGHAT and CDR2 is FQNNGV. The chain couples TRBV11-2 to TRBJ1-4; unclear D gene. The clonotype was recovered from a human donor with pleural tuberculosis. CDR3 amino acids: CASSLDSREKLFF. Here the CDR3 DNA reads TGTGCCAGCAGCTTAGATTCGAGGGAAAAACTGTTTTTT.